This T cell receptor (beta chain) was observed in a study of CXCR3-negative and CXCR3-positive naive CD8 T cells. Study overall: Summed over all libraries, TRB reads came to around 140 million, with about 1.5 +/- 0.3 million per library. Broader study findings: Naive cells that were CXCR3-positive had more hydrophobic TRB CDR3s (compared with CXCR3-negative naive cells). Fresh PBMCs were used in most assays, and CXCR3 expression partially decreased after cryopreservation. Naive cells that were CXCR3-negative or CXCR3-positive used TRBV-TRBJ genes alike, while memory cells diverged.

Triplicate sorts of 250,000 to 350,000 cells per CD8+ subset. As regards this clonotype: As yet, its antigen is unknown.

The germline V gene encodes CDR1 SQVTM and CDR2 ANQGSEA. This CDR3 has 13 amino acids. Libraries of TRB cDNA were made by 5' RACE and carried UMIs. Each CDR3 protein gets one entry in TCRdb, which reprocessed the 5' RACE reads and gives no DNA. This sample's table has roughly 140,000 distinct CDR3 sequences. J is TRBJ2-1 and V is TRBV29-1; checking the TCRdb D call of TRBD2 is not possible without DNA. The sequenced material came from naive CXCR3+ CD8+ T cells from blood. This sample's subset: CD45RO-CCR7+CD27+CD95- naive CD8+ T cells expressing CXCR3 (TNR3+). This clonotype was obtained from a human donor in good health. Some clones in this sample may be carry-over from other donors' samples. The chain's CDR3 is CSARSAGVREQFF.